The clone carrying this T cell receptor beta chain was detected only once. Assay: immunoSEQ multiplex PCR; the TCRdb copy retains only in-frame clones and omits some. The sample has roughly 110,000 clones; roughly 92% are singletons. This specimen comes from a study of T cell responses to AZD1222 COVID-19 vaccine. This receptor was identified in an adult in good health. The material sequenced was peripheral blood, taken on day 0 of AZD1222 vaccination.

This chain's CDR3 is CASSLRQFYNSPLHF. The CDR3 coding sequence is TGTGCCAGCAGTCTAAGACAGTTCTATAATTCACCCCTCCACTTT. This rearrangement joins TRBV28 to TRBJ1-6; D perhaps matches TRBD1 (5 bases). Trimming left V 5 bases short and J 3 bases short, with 11 bases between. The CDR3 is made up of 15 amino acids. Germline V lookup: CDR1 MDHEN, CDR2 SYDVKM.